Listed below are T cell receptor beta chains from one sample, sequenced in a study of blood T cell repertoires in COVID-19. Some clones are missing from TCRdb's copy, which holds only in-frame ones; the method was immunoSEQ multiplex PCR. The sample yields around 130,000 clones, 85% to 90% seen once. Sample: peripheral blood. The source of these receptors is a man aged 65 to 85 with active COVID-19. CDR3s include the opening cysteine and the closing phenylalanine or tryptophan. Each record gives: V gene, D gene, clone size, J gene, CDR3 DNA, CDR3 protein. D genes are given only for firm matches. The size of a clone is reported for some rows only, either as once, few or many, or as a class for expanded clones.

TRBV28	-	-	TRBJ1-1	TGTGCCAGCAGTTTTGGGGGGGCCAGCACTGAAGCTTTCTTT	CASSFGGASTEAFF
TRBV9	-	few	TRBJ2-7	-	CASSVARGIFHPEYF
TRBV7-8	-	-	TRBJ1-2	TGTGCCAGCAGCCATTCAACTGAATCGGGTGGCTACACCTTC	CASSHSTESGGYTF
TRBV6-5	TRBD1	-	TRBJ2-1	TGTGCCAGCATCGATCCGGGACAGTACAATGAGCAGTTCTTC	CASIDPGQYNEQFF
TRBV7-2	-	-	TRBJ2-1	TGTGCCAGCAGCTTTAGCGGAAGCTCCTACAATGAGCAGTTCTTC	CASSFSGSSYNEQFF
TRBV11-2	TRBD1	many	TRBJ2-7	TGTGCCAGCAGCTCCCAGAAGGGACAGGGGAAAGATAGGCCCTACGAGCAGTACTTC	CASSSQKGQGKDRPYEQYF
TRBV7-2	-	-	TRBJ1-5	TGTGCCAGCAGCCGCGGACTGAGCTATAGCAATCAGCCCCAGCATTTT	CASSRGLSYSNQPQHF
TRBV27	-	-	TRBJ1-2	TGTGCCAGCAGTTTATCGGGTCGGGGTATAGCGGGCTACACCTTC	CASSLSGRGIAGYTF
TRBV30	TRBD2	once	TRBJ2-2	TGTGCCTGGGGACTAGCGGGGACCACCGGGGAGCTGTTTTTT	CAWGLAGTTGELFF
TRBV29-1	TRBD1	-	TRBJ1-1	TGCAGCGCCCAGATAACAGGGGGGGTCACTGAAGCTTTCTTT	CSAQITGGVTEAFF
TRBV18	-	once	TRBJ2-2	TGTGCCAGCTCACCACCTCAGGCCACCGGGGAGCTGTTTTTT	CASSPPQATGELFF
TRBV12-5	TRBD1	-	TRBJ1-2	TGTGCTAGTGGTTGGGGGGACAGGGCGACTGGCTACACCTTC	CASGWGDRATGYTF
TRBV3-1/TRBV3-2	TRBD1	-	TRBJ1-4	TGTGCCAGCAGCCAAACAGGGGTCTCTAATGAAAAACTGTTTTTT	CASSQTGVSNEKLFF
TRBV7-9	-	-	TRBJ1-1	TGTGCCAGCAGCCCCCGGGTGAACACTGAAGCTTTCTTT	CASSPRVNTEAFF
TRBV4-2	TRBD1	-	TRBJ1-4	TGTGCCAGCAGCCAAGAAGGGACAGGGGGGAATGAAAAACTGTTTTTT	CASSQEGTGGNEKLFF
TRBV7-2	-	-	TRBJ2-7	TGTGCCAGCAGCCCCGACAGGCTATACGAGCAGTACTTC	CASSPDRLYEQYF
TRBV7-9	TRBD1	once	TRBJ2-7	TGTGCCATTAGCCTCCGGGACAGAGCCTACGAGCAGTACTTC	CAISLRDRAYEQYF
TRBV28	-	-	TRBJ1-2	TGTGCCAGCAGTTCCTTTATTAACTATGGCTACACCTTC	CASSSFINYGYTF
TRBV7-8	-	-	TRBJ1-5	TGTGCCAGCAGCTTAGACGGGTCGCAGCCCCAGCATTTT	CASSLDGSQPQHF
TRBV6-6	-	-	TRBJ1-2	TGTGCCAGCACCCAGACTGGGAGCCCCGGTGGCTACACCTTC	CASTQTGSPGGYTF
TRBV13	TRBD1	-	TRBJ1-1	TGTGCCAGCAGCTCCACGGGACAGTTGAACACTGAAGCTTTCTTT	CASSSTGQLNTEAFF
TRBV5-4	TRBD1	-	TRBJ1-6	TGTGCCAGCAGCCGCTACAGGGGCTCCTATAATTCACCCCTCCACTTT	CASSRYRGSYNSPLHF
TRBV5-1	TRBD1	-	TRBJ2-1	TGCGCCAGCAGCCCCGACAGGGCCAATGAGCAGTTCTTC	CASSPDRANEQFF
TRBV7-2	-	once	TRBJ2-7	TGTGCCAGCAGCTCCTCCTCCCCGTCCTACGAGCAGTACTTC	CASSSSSPSYEQYF
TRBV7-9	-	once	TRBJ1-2	TGTGCCAGCAGCTCCAGCCAGAGCAGGGGCAACGGCTACACCTTC	CASSSSQSRGNGYTF
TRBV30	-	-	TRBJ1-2	TGTGCCTGGAATCCAGGGAACTATGGCTACACCTTC	CAWNPGNYGYTF
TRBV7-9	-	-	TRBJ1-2	TGTGCCAGCAGCCCGAGAGGCGTCTATGGCTACACCTTC	CASSPRGVYGYTF
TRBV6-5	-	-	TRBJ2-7	TGTGCCAGCAGTTCCGACGGGACTCACTACGAGCAGTACTTC	CASSSDGTHYEQYF
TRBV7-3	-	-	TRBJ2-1	TGTGCCAGCAGCTTAGCGGGGCTAGACAATGAGCAGTTCTTC	CASSLAGLDNEQFF
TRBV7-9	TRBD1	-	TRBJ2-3	TGTGCCAGCAGCGACGCAGGGGGCCGGGCAGATACGCAGTATTTT	CASSDAGGRADTQYF
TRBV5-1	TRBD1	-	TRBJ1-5	TGCGCCAGCAGCTTGGAGGGGGCTGGCAATCAGCCCCAGCATTTT	CASSLEGAGNQPQHF
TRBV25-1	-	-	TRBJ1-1	TGTGCCACCCGGGGTCCTAGGAACACTGAAGCTTTCTTT	CATRGPRNTEAFF
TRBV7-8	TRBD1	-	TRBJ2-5	TGTGCCAGCAGCCGAGGGACAGGGGATGTAGAGACCCAGTACTTC	CASSRGTGDVETQYF
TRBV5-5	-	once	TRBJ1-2	TGTGCCAGCAGCTTGGAAGCGGGAGGGGGGAGGCCTCCTAACTATGGCTACACCTTC	CASSLEAGGGRPPNYGYTF
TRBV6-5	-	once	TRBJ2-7	TGTGCCAGCAGTTACTCGCCGGGGTCCTCCTACGAGCAGTACTTC	CASSYSPGSSYEQYF
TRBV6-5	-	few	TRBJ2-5	TGTGCCAGCACCCCTCCGGGTACAGAGACCCAGTACTTC	CASTPPGTETQYF
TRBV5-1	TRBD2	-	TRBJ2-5	TGCGCCAGCAGCCCCAGGGGTAGCGGGACCCAAGAGACCCAGTACTTC	CASSPRGSGTQETQYF
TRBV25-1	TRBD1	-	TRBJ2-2	TGTGCCAGCAGTGGAGACAGGGGGAGGGTCACCGGGGAGCTGTTTTTT	CASSGDRGRVTGELFF
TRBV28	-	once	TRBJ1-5	TGTGCCAGCAATCCAACAGTTGAGGGCATCAAGCCCCAGCATTTT	CASNPTVEGIKPQHF
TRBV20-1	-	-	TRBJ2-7	TGCAGTGCTCCTCTAGATTACGAGCAGTACTTC	CSAPLDYEQYF
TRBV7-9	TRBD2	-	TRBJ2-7	TGTGCCAGCAGCGCCGGACTAGCGGGAGAGGGGTCCTACGAGCAGTACTTC	CASSAGLAGEGSYEQYF